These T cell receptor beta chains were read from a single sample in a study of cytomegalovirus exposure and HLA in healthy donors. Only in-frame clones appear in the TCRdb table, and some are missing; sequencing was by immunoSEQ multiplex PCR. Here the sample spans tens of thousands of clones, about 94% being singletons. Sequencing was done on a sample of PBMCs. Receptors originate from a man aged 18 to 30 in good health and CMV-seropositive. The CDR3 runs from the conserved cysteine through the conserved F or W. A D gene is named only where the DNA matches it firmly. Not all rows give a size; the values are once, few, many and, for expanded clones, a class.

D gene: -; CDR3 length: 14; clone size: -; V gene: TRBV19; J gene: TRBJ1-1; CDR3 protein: CASSILGGNTEAFF; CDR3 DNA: TGTGCCAGTAGTATCTTAGGGGGAAATACTGAAGCTTTCTTT
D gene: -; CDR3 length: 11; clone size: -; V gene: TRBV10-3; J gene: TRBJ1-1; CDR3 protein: CATTGNTEAFF; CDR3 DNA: TGTGCCACGACAGGGAACACTGAAGCTTTCTTT
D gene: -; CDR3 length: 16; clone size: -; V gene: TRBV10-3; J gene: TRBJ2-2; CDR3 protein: CAIRGSGTSNTGELFF; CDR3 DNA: TGTGCCATCAGAGGATCCGGGACATCAAACACCGGGGAGCTGTTTTTT
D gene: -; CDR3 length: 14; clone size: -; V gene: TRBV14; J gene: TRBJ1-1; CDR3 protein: CASSQQTGTRLAFF; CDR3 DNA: TGTGCCAGCAGCCAACAGACCGGCACTAGATTGGCTTTCTTT
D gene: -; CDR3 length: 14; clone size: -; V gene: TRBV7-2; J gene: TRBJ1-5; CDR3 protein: CASSTRQGNQPQHF; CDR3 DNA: TGTGCCAGCAGCACTAGACAGGGCAATCAGCCCCAGCATTTT
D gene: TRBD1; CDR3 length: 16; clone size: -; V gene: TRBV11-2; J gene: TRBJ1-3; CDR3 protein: CASSLGQGLSGNTIYF; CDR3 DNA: TGTGCCAGCAGCTTAGGACAGGGTCTCTCTGGAAACACCATATATTTT
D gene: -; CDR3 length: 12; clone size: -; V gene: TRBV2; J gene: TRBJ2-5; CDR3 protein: CASTGNQETQYF; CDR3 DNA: TGTGCCAGTACAGGGAACCAAGAGACCCAGTACTTC
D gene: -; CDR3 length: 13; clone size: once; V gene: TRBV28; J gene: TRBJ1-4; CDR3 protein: CASRERDKEKLFF; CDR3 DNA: TGTGCCAGCAGGGAGCGGGACAAGGAAAAACTGTTTTTT
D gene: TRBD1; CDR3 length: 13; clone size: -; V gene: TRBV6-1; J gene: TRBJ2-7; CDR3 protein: CASTTGQTYEQYF; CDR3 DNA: TGTGCCAGCACGACGGGACAGACCTACGAGCAGTACTTC
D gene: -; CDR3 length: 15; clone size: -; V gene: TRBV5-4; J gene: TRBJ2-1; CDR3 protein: CASSHRDSRLDEQFF; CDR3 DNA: TGTGCCAGCAGCCACCGGGACTCCCGTTTGGATGAGCAGTTCTTC
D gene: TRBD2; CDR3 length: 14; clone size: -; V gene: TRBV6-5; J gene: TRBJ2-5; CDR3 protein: CASSLAGAQETQYF; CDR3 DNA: TGTGCCAGCAGTCTAGCGGGGGCACAAGAGACCCAGTACTTC
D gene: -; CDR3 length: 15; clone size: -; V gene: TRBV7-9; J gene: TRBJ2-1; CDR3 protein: CASSLLTSSYNEQFF; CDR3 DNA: TGTGCCAGCAGCTTATTGACAAGCTCCTACAATGAGCAGTTCTTC
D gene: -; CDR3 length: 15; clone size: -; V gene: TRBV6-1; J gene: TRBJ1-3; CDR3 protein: CASSTHRSSGNTIYF; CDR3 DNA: TGTGCCAGCAGTACCCACAGGAGCTCTGGAAACACCATATATTTT
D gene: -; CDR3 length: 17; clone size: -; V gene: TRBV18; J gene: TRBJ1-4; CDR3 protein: CASSPQTGGTTNEKLFF; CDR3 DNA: TGTGCCAGCTCACCCCAAACCGGGGGGACCACTAATGAAAAACTGTTTTTT
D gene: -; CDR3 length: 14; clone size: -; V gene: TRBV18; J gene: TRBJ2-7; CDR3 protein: CASSPRGNSYEQYF; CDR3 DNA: TGTGCCAGCTCACCACGCGGGAACTCCTACGAGCAGTACTTC
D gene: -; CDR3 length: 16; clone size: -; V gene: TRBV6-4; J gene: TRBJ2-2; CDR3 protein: CASSDSFKTEVGELFF; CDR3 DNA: TGTGCCAGCAGTGACTCGTTCAAGACAGAGGTCGGGGAGCTGTTTTTT
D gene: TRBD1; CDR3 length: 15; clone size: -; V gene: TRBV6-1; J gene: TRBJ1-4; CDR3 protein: CASILETGGVEKLFF; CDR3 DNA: TGTGCCAGCATCTTGGAGACAGGGGGGGTTGAAAAACTGTTTTTT
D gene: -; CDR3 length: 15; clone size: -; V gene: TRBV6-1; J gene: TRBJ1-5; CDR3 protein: CASSRTAEPYQPQHF; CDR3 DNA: TGTGCCAGCAGCCGGACAGCCGAACCTTATCAGCCCCAGCATTTT
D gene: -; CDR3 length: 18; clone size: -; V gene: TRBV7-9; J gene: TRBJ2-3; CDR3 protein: CASSLEVVFGGSTDTQYF; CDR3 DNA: TGTGCCAGCAGCTTAGAGGTCGTTTTTGGGGGCTCCACAGATACGCAGTATTTT
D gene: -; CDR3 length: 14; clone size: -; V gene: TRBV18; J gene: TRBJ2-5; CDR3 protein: CASSPGKRKETQYF; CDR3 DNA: TGTGCCAGCTCACCAGGGAAGCGGAAAGAGACCCAGTACTTC
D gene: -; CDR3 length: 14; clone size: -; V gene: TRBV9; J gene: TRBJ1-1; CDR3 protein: CASSVGGVNTEAFF; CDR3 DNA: TGTGCCAGCAGCGTAGGCGGGGTGAACACTGAAGCTTTCTTT
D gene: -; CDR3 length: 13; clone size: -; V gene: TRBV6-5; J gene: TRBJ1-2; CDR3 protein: CASRRGISYGYTF; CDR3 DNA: TGTGCCAGCAGACGCGGGATTTCCTATGGCTACACCTTC
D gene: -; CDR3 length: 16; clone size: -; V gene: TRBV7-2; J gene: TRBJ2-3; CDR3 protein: CASSFRAGSRTDTQYF; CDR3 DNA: TGTGCCAGCAGCTTCCGGGCGGGGTCGCGCACAGATACGCAGTATTTT
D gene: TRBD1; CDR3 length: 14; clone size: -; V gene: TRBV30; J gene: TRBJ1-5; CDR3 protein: CAWNQDREGQPQHF; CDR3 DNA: TGTGCCTGGAATCAGGACAGGGAAGGGCAGCCCCAGCATTTT
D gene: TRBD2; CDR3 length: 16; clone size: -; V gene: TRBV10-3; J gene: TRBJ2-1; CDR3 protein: CAISLSPRASGGWEFF; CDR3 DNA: TGTGCCATCAGCCTGAGCCCCAGGGCTAGCGGGGGCTGGGAGTTCTTC
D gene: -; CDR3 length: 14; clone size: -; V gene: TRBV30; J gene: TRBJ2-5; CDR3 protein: CAWSLPPYQETQYF; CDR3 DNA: TGTGCCTGGAGTCTCCCCCCGTACCAAGAGACCCAGTACTTC
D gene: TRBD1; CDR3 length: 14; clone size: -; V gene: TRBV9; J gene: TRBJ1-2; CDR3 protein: CASSPPGQNYGYTF; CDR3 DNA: TGTGCCAGCAGCCCGCCGGGACAGAACTATGGCTACACCTTC
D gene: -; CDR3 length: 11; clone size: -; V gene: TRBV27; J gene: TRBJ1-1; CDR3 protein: CASAQGWRAFF; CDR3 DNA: TGTGCCAGCGCACAGGGTTGGCGAGCTTTCTTT
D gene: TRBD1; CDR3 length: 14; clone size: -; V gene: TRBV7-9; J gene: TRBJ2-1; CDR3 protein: CASSIGQGAHEQFF; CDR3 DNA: TGTGCCAGCAGCATTGGACAGGGGGCCCACGAGCAGTTCTTC